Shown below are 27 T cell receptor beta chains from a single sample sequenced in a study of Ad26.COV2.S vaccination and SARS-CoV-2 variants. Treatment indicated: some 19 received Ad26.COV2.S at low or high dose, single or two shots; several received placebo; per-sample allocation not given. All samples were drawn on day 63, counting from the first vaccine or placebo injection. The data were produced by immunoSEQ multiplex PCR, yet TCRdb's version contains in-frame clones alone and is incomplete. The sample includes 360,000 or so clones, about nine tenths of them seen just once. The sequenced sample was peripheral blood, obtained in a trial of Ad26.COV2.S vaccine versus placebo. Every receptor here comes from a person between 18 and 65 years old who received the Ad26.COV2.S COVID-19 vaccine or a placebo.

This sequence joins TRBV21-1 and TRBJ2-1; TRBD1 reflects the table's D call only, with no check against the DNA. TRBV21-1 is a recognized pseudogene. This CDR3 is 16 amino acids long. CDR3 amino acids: CASSMSGTPSYNEQFF. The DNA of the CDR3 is TGTGCCAGCAGCATGTCCGGGACACCCTCCTACAATGAGCAGTTCTTC.

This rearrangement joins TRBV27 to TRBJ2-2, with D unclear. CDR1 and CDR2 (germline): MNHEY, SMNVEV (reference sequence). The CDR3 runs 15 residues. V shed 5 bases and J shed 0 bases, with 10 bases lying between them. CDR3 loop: CASSPGTTNTGELFF. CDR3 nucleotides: TGTGCCAGCAGTCCAGGTACAACGAACACCGGGGAGCTGTTTTTT.

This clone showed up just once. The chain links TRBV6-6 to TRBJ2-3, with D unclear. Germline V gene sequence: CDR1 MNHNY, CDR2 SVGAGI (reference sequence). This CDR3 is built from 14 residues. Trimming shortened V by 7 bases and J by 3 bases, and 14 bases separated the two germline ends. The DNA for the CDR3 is TGTGCCAGCACTGGGGTCCAAGCTACAGATACGCAGTATTTT. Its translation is CASTGVQATDTQYF.

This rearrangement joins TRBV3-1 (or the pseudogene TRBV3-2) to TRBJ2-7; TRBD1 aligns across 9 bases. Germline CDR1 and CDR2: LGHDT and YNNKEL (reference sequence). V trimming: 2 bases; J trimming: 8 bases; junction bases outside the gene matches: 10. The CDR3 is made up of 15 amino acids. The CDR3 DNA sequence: TGTGCCAGCAGCCAAACCACAGGGGGCAGGTTCAAGCAGTACTTC. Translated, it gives CASSQTTGGRFKQYF.

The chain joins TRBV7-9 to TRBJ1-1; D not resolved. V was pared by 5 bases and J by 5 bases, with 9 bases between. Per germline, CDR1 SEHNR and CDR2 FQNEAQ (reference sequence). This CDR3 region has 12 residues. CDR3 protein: CASSRPRTEAFF. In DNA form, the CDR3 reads TGTGCCAGCAGCCGGCCTAGGACTGAAGCTTTCTTT.

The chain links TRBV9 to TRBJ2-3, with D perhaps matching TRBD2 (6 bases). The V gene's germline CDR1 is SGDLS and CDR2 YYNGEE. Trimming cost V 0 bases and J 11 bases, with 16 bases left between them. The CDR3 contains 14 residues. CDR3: CASSVVASYGGQYF. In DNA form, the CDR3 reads TGTGCCAGCAGCGTAGTTGCTTCTTACGGGGGGCAGTATTTT.

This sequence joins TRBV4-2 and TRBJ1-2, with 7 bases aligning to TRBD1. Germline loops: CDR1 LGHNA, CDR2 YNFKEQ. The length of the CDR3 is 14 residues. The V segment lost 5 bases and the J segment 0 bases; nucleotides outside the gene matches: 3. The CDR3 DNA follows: TGTGCCAGCAGCGACGGGACAGCTAACTATGGCTACACCTTC. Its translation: CASSDGTANYGYTF.

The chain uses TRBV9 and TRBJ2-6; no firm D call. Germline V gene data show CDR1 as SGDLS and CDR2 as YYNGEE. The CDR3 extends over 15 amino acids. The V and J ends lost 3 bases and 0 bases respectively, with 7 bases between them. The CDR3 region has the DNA TGTGCCAGCAGCGCATTTCGCTCTGGGGCCAACGTCCTGACTTTC. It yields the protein CASSAFRSGANVLTF.

In DNA, the CDR3 is TGTGCCACCAGCAAAGGGACACCGGGACAGATTGAAGCTTTCTTT. Amino acids: CATSKGTPGQIEAFF. The genes are TRBV15 and TRBJ1-1; TRBD1 agrees at 7 bases. The germline V gene encodes CDR1 LNHNV and CDR2 YYDKDF (reference sequence). J gave up 7 bases and V 4 bases, and 12 bases lay outside the gene matches. The CDR3 is made up of 15 amino acids.

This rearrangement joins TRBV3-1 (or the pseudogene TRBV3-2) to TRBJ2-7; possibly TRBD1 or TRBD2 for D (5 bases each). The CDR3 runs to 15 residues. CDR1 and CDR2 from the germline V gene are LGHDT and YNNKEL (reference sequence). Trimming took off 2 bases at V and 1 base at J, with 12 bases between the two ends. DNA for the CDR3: TGTGCCAGCAGCCAAATCCGGGACGCATCCTACGAGCAGTACTTC. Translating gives CASSQIRDASYEQYF.

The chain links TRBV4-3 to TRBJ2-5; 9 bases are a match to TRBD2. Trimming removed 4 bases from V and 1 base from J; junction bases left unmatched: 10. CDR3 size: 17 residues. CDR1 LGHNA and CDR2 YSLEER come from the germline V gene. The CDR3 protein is CASSPRASGAFQETQYF. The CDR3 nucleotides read TGCGCCAGCAGCCCCAGGGCTAGCGGGGCCTTCCAAGAGACCCAGTACTTC.

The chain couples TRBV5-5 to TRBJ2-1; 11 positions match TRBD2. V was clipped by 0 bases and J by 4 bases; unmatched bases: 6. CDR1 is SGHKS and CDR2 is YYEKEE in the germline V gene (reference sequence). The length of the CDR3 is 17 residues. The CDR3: CASSLGLAGPAYNEQFF. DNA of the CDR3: TGTGCCAGCAGCTTGGGACTAGCGGGACCTGCTTACAATGAGCAGTTCTTC.

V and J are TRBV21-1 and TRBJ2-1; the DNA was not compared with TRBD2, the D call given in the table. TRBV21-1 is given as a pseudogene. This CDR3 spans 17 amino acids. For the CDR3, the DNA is TGTGCCAGCAGCAAAGTCTGTTACGGGGGGGTATACAATGAGCAGTTCTTC. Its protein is CASSKVCYGGVYNEQFF.

The CDR3 sequence is CASSPGVTGGKTQYF. CDR3 sequence (DNA): TGTGCCAGCAGCCCGGGGGTGACAGGGGGGAAGACCCAGTACTTC. The rearrangement links TRBV5-6 to TRBJ2-5; TRBD1 matches 9 bases. There are 15 residues in the CDR3. Germline assignment: CDR1 SGHDT and CDR2 YYEEEE. V was pared by 4 bases and J by 6 bases, with 10 bases of the junction left unmatched.

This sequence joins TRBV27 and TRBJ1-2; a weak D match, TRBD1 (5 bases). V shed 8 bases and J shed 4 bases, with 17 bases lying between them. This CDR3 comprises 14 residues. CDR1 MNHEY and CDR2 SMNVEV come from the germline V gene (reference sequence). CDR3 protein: CASGPSGLLYGYTF. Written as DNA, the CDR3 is TGTGCCAGCGGCCCATCGGGGCTTCTCTATGGCTACACCTTC.

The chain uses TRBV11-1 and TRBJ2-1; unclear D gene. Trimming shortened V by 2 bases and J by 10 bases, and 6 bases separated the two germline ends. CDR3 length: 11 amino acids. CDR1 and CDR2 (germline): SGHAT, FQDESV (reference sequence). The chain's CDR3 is CASSLSEEQFF. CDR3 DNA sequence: TGTGCCAGCAGCTTATCAGAGGAGCAGTTCTTC.

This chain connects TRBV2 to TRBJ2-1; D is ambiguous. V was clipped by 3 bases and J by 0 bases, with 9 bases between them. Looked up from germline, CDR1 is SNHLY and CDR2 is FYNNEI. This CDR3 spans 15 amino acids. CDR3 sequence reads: CASSEGSSSYNEQFF. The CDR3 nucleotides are TGTGCCAGCAGTGAGGGCAGTAGCTCCTACAATGAGCAGTTCTTC.

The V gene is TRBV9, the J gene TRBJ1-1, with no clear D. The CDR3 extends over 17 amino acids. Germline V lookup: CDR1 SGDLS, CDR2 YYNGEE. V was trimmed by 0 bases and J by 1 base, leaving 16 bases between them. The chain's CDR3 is CASSVGSLLGENTEAFF. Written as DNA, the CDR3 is TGTGCCAGCAGCGTAGGCTCCCTCTTAGGAGAGAACACTGAAGCTTTCTTT. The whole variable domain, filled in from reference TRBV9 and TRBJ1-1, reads DSGVTQTPKHLITATGQRVTLRCSPRSGDLSVYWYQQSLDQGLQFLIQYYNGEERAKGNILERFSAQQFPDLHSELNLSSLELGDSALYFCASSVGSLLGENTEAFFGQGTRLTVV.

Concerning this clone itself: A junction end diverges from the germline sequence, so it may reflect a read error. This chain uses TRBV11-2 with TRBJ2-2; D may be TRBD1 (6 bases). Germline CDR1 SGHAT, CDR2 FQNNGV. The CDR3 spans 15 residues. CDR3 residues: CATSFRGTNTGELFF. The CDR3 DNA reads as TGTGCCACCAGCTTTAGGGGGACGAACACCGGGGAGCTGTTTTTT.

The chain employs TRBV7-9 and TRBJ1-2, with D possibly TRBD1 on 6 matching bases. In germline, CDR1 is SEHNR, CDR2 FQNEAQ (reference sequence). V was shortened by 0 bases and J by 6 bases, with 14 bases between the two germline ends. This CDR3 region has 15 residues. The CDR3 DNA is TGTGCCAGCAGCTTAGCTCCACAGGGAGTTGATGGCTACACCTTC. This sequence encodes CASSLAPQGVDGYTF.

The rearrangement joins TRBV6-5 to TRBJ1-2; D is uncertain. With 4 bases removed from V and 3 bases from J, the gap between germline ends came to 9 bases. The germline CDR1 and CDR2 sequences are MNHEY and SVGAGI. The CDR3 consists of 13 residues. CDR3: CASSLDGHYGYTF. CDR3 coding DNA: TGTGCCAGCAGTTTGGACGGACACTATGGCTACACCTTC.

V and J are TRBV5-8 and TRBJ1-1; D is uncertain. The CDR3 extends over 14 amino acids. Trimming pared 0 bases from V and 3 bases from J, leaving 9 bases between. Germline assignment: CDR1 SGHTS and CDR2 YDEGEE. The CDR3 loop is CASSLGIWDTEAFF. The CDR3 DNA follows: TGTGCCAGCAGCTTGGGGATTTGGGACACTGAAGCTTTCTTT.

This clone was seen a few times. DNA for the CDR3: TGTGCTAGTGCCCGAGGGGGCCCTCTGGAGACCCAGTACTTC. This translates into CASARGGPLETQYF. This chain joins TRBV12-5 and TRBJ2-5; 7 nucleotides line up with TRBD1. Trimming removed 7 bases from V and 5 bases from J; junction bases left unmatched: 10. The CDR3 spans 14 residues. The V gene's germline CDR1 is LGHNT and CDR2 FRNRAP.

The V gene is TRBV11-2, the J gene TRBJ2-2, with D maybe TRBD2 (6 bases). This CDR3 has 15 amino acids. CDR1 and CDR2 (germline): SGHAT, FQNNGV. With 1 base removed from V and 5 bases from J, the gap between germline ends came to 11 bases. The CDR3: CASSLVLGGTGELFF. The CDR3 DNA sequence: TGTGCCAGCAGCTTAGTTTTGGGGGGAACCGGGGAGCTGTTTTTT. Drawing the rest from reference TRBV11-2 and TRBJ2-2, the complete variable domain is EAGVAQSPRYKIIEKRQSVAFWCNPISGHATLYWYQQILGQGPKLLIQFQNNGVVDDSQLPKDRFSAERLKGVDSTLKIQPAKLEDSAVYLCASSLVLGGTGELFFGEGSRLTVL.

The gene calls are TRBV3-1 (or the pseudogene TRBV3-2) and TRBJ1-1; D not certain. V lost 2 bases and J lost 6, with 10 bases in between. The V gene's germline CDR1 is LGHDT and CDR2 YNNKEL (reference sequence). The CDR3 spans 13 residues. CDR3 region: CASSQPGGPEAFF. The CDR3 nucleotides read TGTGCCAGCAGCCAACCCGGAGGGCCTGAAGCTTTCTTT.

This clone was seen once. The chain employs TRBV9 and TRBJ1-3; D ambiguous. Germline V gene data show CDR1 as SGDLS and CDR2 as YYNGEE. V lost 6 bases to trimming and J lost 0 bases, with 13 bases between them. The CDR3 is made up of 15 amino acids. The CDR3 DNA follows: TGTGCCAGCACCGATCTGCCGAGCTCTGGAAACACCATATATTTT. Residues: CASTDLPSSGNTIYF.

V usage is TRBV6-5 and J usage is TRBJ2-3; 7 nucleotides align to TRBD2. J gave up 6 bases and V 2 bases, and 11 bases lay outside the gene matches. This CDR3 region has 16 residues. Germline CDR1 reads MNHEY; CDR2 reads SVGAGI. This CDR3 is CASSYQAGNYKDTQYF. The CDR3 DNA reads TGTGCCAGCAGTTACCAAGCGGGGAATTATAAGGATACGCAGTATTTT.